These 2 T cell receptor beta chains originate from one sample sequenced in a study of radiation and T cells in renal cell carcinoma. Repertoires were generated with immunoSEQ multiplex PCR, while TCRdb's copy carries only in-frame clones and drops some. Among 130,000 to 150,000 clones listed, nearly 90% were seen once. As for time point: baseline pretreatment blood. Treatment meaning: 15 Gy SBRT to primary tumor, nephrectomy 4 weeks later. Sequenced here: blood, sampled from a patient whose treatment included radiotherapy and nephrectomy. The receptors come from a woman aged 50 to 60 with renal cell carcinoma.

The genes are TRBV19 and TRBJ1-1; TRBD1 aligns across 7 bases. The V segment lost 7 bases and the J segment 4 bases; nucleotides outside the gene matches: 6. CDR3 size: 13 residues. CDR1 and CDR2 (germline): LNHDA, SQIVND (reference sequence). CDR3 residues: CASKGAESTEAFF. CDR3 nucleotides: TGTGCCAGTAAGGGGGCGGAGAGCACTGAAGCTTTCTTT.

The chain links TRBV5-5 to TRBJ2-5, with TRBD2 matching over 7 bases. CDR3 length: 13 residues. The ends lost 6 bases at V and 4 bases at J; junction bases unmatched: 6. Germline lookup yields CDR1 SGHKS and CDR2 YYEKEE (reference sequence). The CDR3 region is CASIPGGGETQYF. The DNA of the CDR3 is TGTGCCAGCATCCCGGGGGGAGGAGAGACCCAGTACTTC.